The 13 T cell receptor beta chains in this list originate from one sample, sequenced in a study of identical twins. TCRdb independently ran MiXCR on the 5' RACE reads; one entry per CDR3 protein. The sample yields about 530,000 distinct CDR3 sequences, 20% to 25% seen once. This same sample was also taken into another study, of yellow fever vaccine responses in identical twins.

Sequenced input: CD4+ T cells sorted from blood. The receptor set was obtained from a woman under 30 in good health.

In this sample, this clonotype turned up a few times. The chain combines TRBV7-8 with TRBJ2-3; 12 bases match TRBD2. Germline trimming cut 5 bases from V and 3 bases from J; bases unmatched to any gene: 6. Germline V lookup: CDR1 SGHVS, CDR2 FQNEAQ. This CDR3 region has 16 residues. The DNA for the CDR3 is TGTGCCAGCAGCCATACCGGGACTAGCGGGACAGATACGCAGTATTTT. It codes for CASSHTGTSGTDTQYF.

A few counts support this clonotype. The chain carries TRBV20-1 and TRBJ1-3, with 8 nucleotides matching TRBD1. This CDR3 region has 14 residues. The germline CDR1 and CDR2 sequences are DFQATT and SNEGSKA (reference sequence). The V gene end was trimmed by 2 bases and the J gene end by 1 base; junction bases not matched to a gene: 1. The chain's CDR3 is CSARRTGSGNTIYF. The CDR3 DNA reads as TGCAGTGCTAGAAGGACAGGGTCTGGAAACACCATATATTTT.

The V call is TRBV9, the J call TRBJ2-3; D might be TRBD2 (5 bases). Germline assignment: CDR1 SGDLS and CDR2 YYNGEE. Trimming removed 3 bases at V and 3 bases at J, with 14 bases between. The CDR3 runs 15 residues. CDR3 amino acids: CASSALSGGTDTQYF. The CDR3 DNA is TGTGCCAGCAGCGCCCTGAGTGGCGGGACAGATACGCAGTATTTT.

This clonotype was recorded a few times. The V and J genes are TRBV28 and TRBJ2-7, with 7 bases lining up with TRBD1. The J segment lost 6 bases and the V segment lost 3 bases, leaving 8 bases of the junction unmatched. This CDR3 is built from 14 residues. Germline lookup yields CDR1 MDHEN and CDR2 SYDVKM. In nucleotides, the CDR3 is TGTGCCAGCAGTTTGTCGACAGGGCCCCGCGAGCAGTACTTC. It is translated as CASSLSTGPREQYF.

The CDR3, as DNA: TGTGCCAGCAGAGTGACAGGGTCCTATGGCTACACCTTC. The encoded protein is CASRVTGSYGYTF. The chain employs TRBV6-1 and TRBJ1-2, with TRBD1 matching 7 bases. Germline CDR1 and CDR2: MNHNS and SASEGT. The CDR3 covers 13 residues. V dropped 6 bases and J dropped 4; count of bases not matched to a gene: 5.

The rearrangement joins TRBV5-1 to TRBJ2-1; D not resolved. Trimming cost V 0 bases and J 3 bases, with 10 bases left between them. CDR1 and CDR2 from the germline V gene are SGHRS and YFSETQ. This CDR3 is 15 amino acids long. The CDR3: CASSLEGLNYNEQFF. The CDR3 DNA reads TGCGCCAGCAGCTTGGAGGGCCTCAACTACAATGAGCAGTTCTTC.

This clonotype has only a few counts. This chain joins TRBV4-1 and TRBJ1-5, with 8 bases aligning to TRBD1. The CDR3 runs 16 residues. Germline values: CDR1 MGHRA, CDR2 YSYEKL. V shed 3 bases, J shed 0 bases, and the junction held 4 bases outside the gene matches. DNA of the CDR3: TGCGCCAGCAGCCATGGACAGGGCCTTAGCAATCAGCCCCAGCATTTT. It encodes CASSHGQGLSNQPQHF.

This chain joins TRBV2 and TRBJ2-7; tentatively, D is TRBD1 (5 bases). V lost 6 bases, J lost 0 bases, and 12 bases lay in between. There are 14 residues in the CDR3. Per germline, CDR1 SNHLY and CDR2 FYNNEI. CDR3 nucleotide sequence: TGTGCCAGCAGCTTAGACAGTTACTCCTACGAGCAGTACTTC. This translates into CASSLDSYSYEQYF.

This clonotype has more than one count but fewer than ten. The chain recombines TRBV10-3 with TRBJ2-7; D not resolved. Germline CDR1 and CDR2: ENHRY and SYGVKD. Trimming took off 8 bases at V and 3 bases at J, with 11 bases between the two ends. This CDR3 is 12 amino acids long. CDR3 region: CAIRKGNYEQYV. The CDR3 DNA sequence: TGTGCCATCCGGAAGGGAAACTACGAGCAGTACGTC.

In its sample, this clonotype was seen a few times. The chain joins TRBV5-1 to TRBJ2-1; D is perhaps TRBD1 (6 bases). Germline loops: CDR1 SGHRS, CDR2 YFSETQ. Trimming removed 2 bases at V and 4 bases at J, with 13 bases between. This CDR3 comprises 15 residues. The CDR3 region has the DNA TGCGCCAGCAGCTTAGGGACACCGTTGTACAATGAGCAGTTCTTC. It yields the protein CASSLGTPLYNEQFF.

This clonotype was detected a few times. V gene TRBV3-1 combines with J gene TRBJ2-7; the match to TRBD2 covers 8 bases. Germline V gene lookup returns CDR1 LGHDT and CDR2 YNNKEL (reference sequence). This CDR3 has 15 residues. J lost 3 bases, V lost 5 bases, and 9 bases had no gene match. The CDR3 DNA is TGTGCCAGCAGCGAAGGAGCGGGAGATTTCTACGAGCAGTACTTC. Amino acids: CASSEGAGDFYEQYF.

The rearrangement uses TRBV3-1 and TRBJ2-3; D not certain. Germline V CDR1 and CDR2: LGHDT, YNNKEL (reference sequence). V lost 2 bases and J lost 6, with 6 bases in between. This CDR3 has 12 amino acids. CDR3 residues: CASSQSWDTQYF. The DNA for the CDR3 is TGTGCCAGCAGCCAATCTTGGGATACGCAGTATTTT.

This clonotype showed up many times. An end of the junction differs from the germline gene, which may be a read error. V is TRBV5-1 and J is TRBJ2-5; D not resolved. CDR3 length: 13 amino acids. Germline V gives CDR1 SGHRS, CDR2 YFSETQ. The CDR3 spells CASSLGLEETQYF. The CDR3 nucleotides read TGTGCCAGCAGTTTAGGGCTCGAAGAGACCCAGTACTTC.